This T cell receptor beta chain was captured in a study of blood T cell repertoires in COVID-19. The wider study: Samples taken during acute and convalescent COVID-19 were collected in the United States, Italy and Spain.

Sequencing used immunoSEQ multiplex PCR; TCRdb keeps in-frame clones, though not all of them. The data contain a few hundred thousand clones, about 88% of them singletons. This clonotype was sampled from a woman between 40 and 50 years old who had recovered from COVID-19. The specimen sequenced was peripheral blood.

CDR3: CASSLRQGMKSPLHF. The CDR3, as DNA: TGTGCCAGCAGTTTACGACAGGGGATGAAATCACCCCTCCACTTT. The chain links TRBV27 to TRBJ1-6; 8 bases agree with TRBD1. This CDR3 comprises 15 residues. Losses at the gene ends were 2 bases for V and 10 bases for J; bases not matched to a gene: 7. CDR1 is MNHEY, CDR2 SMNVEV, per germline (reference sequence).